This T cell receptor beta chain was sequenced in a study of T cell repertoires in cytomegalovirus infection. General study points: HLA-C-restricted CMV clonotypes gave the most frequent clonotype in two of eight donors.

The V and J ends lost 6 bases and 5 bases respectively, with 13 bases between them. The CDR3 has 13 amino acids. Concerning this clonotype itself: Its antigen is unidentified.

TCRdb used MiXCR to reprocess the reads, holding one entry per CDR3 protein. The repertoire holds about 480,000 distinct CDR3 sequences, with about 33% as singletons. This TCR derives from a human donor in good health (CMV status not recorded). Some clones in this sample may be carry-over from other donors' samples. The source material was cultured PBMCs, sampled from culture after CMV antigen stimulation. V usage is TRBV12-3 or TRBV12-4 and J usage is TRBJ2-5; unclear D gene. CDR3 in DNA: TGTGCCAGCAGCCTTGGGATTTCCGAGACCCAGTACTTC. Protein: CASSLGISETQYF.